A selection of T cell receptor beta chains follows, all from one sample in a study of CD4+ T cells in melanoma. Produced via immunoSEQ multiplex PCR; TCRdb's table is partial and in-frame only. The sample has more than 8,500 clones, about 70% seen once; the top ten hold roughly a fifth. What was sequenced was peripheral blood. The receptors here all came from a human donor with melanoma. Both conserved end residues are part of each CDR3. D genes are given only for firm matches. Clone size is not always given. Where it is, it says once, few, many or a class for expanded clones.

NA	TRBJ2-2	once	TRBV11-3	TGTGCCAGCAGCTCAGGCCCAGGAACCGGGGAGCTGTTTTTT	CASSSGPGTGELFF
NA	TRBJ2-2	few	TRBV29-1	TGCAGCGTTGCAACGAACACCGGGGAGCTGTTTTTT	CSVATNTGELFF
TRBD2	TRBJ2-3	NA	TRBV5-1	TGCGCCAGCAGCTTGGGGACTAGCGGGGGGGATACGCAGTATTTT	CASSLGTSGGDTQYF
TRBD2	TRBJ2-1	NA	TRBV29-1	TGCAGCATTGATCCTAGCGGGGCGGGCAATGAGCAGTTCTTC	CSIDPSGAGNEQFF
TRBD1	TRBJ2-2	once	TRBV25-1	TGTGCCAGCAGTGACCTGGGACAGGGGTTATCCGGGGAGCTGTTTTTT	CASSDLGQGLSGELFF
NA	TRBJ1-5	NA	TRBV2	TGTGCCAGCAGTGACAGCGTTAGCAATCAGCCCCAGCATTTT	CASSDSVSNQPQHF
TRBD2	TRBJ2-7	NA	TRBV27	TGTGCCAGCAGTTCCCAGCGGGGCTACGAGCAGTACTTC	CASSSQRGYEQYF
TRBD1	TRBJ2-7	once	TRBV7-9	TGTGCCAGCAGCCCCTACCCGGGGACAGGTTACGAGCAGTACTTC	CASSPYPGTGYEQYF
TRBD2	TRBJ2-1	medium-sized	TRBV10-2	TGCGCCAGCAGTGAACTTAGCGGGGGGTTAGGTGAGCAGTTCTTC	CASSELSGGLGEQFF
NA	TRBJ1-1	NA	TRBV4-2	TGTGCCAGCAGCGGACACCGGAACACTGAAGCTTTCTTT	CASSGHRNTEAFF
NA	TRBJ2-7	NA	TRBV19	TGTGCCAGTAGTATAGAGCCAGGTCTCGAGCAGTACTTC	CASSIEPGLEQYF
TRBD1	TRBJ1-5	NA	TRBV2	TGTGCCAGCTCCGGACAGGGTCGTGATCAGCCCCAGCATTTT	CASSGQGRDQPQHF
TRBD1	TRBJ1-6	few	TRBV5-4	TGTGCCAGCAGCTTGAACAGGGGATTAGGATCACCCCTCCACTTT	CASSLNRGLGSPLHF
TRBD1	TRBJ2-7	NA	TRBV29-1	TGCAGCGTTGGGGGCTGGGGACAGGGCTACGAGCAGTACTTC	CSVGGWGQGYEQYF
TRBD2	TRBJ2-5	NA	TRBV19	TGTGCCAGTAGTATCGGACTAGCGCCCTTGCCCCAGTACTTC	CASSIGLAPLPQYF
NA	TRBJ2-3	NA	TRBV7-9	TGTGCCAGCAGTTCAGGGACAGATACGCAGTATTTT	CASSSGTDTQYF
NA	TRBJ2-5	NA	TRBV18	TGTGCCAGCTCCAGAGAAGGGACACTCCAAGAGACCCAGTACTTC	CASSREGTLQETQYF
NA	TRBJ1-6	few	TRBV11-2	TGTGCCAGCAGCTTAGTCTGGACAGAACTCCACTTT	CASSLVWTELHF
NA	TRBJ1-1	NA	TRBV5-6	TGTGCCAGCAGCTTGGAGGGTCCGGGAACTGAAGCTTTCTTC	CASSLEGPGTEAFF
NA	TRBJ2-5	NA	TRBV25-1	TGTGCCAGCAGTGCCCCAGTATCCGGGACCCAGTACTTC	CASSAPVSGTQYF
NA	TRBJ1-5	NA	TRBV4-1	TGCGCCAGCAGCCAAGATGCGGGGGCCTTCAATCAGCCCCAGCATTTT	CASSQDAGAFNQPQHF
NA	TRBJ1-1	NA	TRBV7-2	TGTGCCAGCAGCTTATCGGGGGCGTACACTGAAGCTTTCTTT	CASSLSGAYTEAFF
NA	TRBJ2-3	few	TRBV4-1	TGCGCCAGCAGCCAAGATTGGGCAGTTAGCACAGATACGCAGTATTTT	CASSQDWAVSTDTQYF
TRBD1	TRBJ2-7	NA	TRBV7-9	TGTGCCAGCAGCTTCCCTCGACAGGGATCTTCCTACGAGCAGTACTTC	CASSFPRQGSSYEQYF
NA	TRBJ2-1	NA	TRBV4-2	TGTGCCAGCACCGAGGATGGTGAGCAGTTCTTC	CASTEDGEQFF
TRBD1	TRBJ1-2	NA	TRBV5-4	TGTGCCAGCAACAGGGGAGGGTCCTATGGCTACACCTTC	CASNRGGSYGYTF
NA	TRBJ1-2	NA	TRBV5-6	TGTGCCAGCAGGACCCCGGGACTGCTCTATGGCTACACCTTC	CASRTPGLLYGYTF
TRBD1	TRBJ2-7	NA	TRBV9	TGTGCCAGCAGCCCGTGGGACAGTACCTACGAGCAGTACTTC	CASSPWDSTYEQYF
NA	TRBJ2-3	NA	TRBV9	TGTGCCAGCAGCGTAGGGGCTAGCCCCGTTGTTACGCAGTATTTT	CASSVGASPVVTQYF
NA	TRBJ2-3	NA	TRBV2	TGTGCCAGCAGTGGTGACTACACAGATACGCAGTATTTT	CASSGDYTDTQYF
TRBD1	TRBJ2-7	few	TRBV30	TGTGCCTGGACTGGACAGGGCTACGAGCAGTACTTC	CAWTGQGYEQYF
NA	TRBJ1-1	NA	TRBV7-3	TGTGCCAGCAGCTTAAGGGGGAACACTGAAGCTTTCTTT	CASSLRGNTEAFF
TRBD1	TRBJ1-1	NA	TRBV4-2	TGTGCCAGCAGCCAAGGACCAGGACAGGGCGGGGTGGTCACTGAAGCTTTCTTT	CASSQGPGQGGVVTEAFF